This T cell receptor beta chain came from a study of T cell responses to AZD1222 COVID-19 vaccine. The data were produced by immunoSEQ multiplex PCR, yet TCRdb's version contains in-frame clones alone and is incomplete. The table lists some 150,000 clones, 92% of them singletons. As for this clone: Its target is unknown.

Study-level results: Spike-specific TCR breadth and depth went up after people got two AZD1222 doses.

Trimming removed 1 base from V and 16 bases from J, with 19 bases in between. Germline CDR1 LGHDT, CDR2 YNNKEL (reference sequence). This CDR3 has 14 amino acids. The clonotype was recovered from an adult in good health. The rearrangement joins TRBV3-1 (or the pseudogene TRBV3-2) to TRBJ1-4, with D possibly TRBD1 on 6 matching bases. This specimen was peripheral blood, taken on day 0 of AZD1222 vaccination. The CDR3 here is CASSQAGTTARRFF. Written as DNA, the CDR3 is TGTGCCAGCAGCCAAGCCGGGACAACAGCACGTCGGTTTTTT.